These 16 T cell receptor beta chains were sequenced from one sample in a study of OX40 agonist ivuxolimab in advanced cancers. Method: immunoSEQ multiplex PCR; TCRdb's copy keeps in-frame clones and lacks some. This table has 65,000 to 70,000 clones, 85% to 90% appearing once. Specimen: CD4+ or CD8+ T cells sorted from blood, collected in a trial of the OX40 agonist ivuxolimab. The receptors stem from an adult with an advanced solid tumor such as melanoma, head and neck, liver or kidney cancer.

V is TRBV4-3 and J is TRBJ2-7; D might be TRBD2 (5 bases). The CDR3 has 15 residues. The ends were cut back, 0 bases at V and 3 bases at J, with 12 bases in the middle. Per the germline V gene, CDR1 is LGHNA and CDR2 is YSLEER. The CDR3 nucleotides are TGCGCCAGCAGCCAAGATATCCGCGGGCACTACGAGCAGTACTTC. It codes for CASSQDIRGHYEQYF.

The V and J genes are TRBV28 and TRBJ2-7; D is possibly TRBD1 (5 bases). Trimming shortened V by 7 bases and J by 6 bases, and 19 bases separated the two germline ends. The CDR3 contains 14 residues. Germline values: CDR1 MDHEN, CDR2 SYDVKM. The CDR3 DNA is TGTGCCAGCACCTTAGCCGGCAGGGCGCTCGAGCAGTACTTC. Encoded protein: CASTLAGRALEQYF.

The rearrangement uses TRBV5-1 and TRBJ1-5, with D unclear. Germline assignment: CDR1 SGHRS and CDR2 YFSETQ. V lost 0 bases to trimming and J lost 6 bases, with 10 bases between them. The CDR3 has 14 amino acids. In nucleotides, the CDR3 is TGCGCCAGCAGCTTGGAAGCGGGGAGTCAGCCCCAGCATTTT. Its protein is CASSLEAGSQPQHF.

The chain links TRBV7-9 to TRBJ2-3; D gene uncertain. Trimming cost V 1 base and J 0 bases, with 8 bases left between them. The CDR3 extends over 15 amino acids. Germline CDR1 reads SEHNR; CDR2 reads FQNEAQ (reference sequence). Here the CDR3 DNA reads TGTGCCAGCAGCTTAGGGATTTCTAGCACAGATACGCAGTATTTT. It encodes CASSLGISSTDTQYF. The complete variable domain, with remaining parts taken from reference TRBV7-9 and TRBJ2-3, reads DTGVSQNPRHKITKRGQNVTFRCDPISEHNRLYWYRQTLGQGPEFLTYFQNEAQLEKSRLLSDRFSAERPKGSFSTLEIQRTEQGDSAMYLCASSLGISSTDTQYFGPGTRLTVL.

CDR3 amino acids: CASSLKREGNEQFF. Here the CDR3 DNA reads TGTGCCAGCAGCCTAAAGCGGGAGGGCAATGAGCAGTTCTTC. The rearrangement links TRBV7-2 to TRBJ2-1; 10 nucleotides line up with TRBD2. V dropped 5 bases and J dropped 6; count of bases not matched to a gene: 4. This CDR3 region has 14 residues. Per the germline V gene, CDR1 is SGHTA and CDR2 is FQGNSA. The complete variable domain, with remaining parts taken from reference TRBV7-2 and TRBJ2-1, reads GAGVSQSPSNKVTEKGKDVELRCDPISGHTALYWYRQSLGQGLEFLIYFQGNSAPDKSGLPSDRFSAERTGGSVSTLTIQRTQQEDSAVYLCASSLKREGNEQFFGPGTRLTVL.

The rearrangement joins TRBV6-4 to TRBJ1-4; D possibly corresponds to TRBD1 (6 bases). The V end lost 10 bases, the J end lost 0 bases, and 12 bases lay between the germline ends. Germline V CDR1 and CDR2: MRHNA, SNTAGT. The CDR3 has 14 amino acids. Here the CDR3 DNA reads TGTGCCAAAGACAGGACCGCAACTAATGAAAAACTGTTTTTT. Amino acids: CAKDRTATNEKLFF.

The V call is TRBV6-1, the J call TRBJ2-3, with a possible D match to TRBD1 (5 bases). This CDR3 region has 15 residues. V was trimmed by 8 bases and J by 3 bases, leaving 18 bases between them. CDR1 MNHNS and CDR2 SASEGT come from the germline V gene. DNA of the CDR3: TGTGCCAGCGCAGGTTGGCAGGGAAGGACAGATACGCAGTATTTT. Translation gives CASAGWQGRTDTQYF.

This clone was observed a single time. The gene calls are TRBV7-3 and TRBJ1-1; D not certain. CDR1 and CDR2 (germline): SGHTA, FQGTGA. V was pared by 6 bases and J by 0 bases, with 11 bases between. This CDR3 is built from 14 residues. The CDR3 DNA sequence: TGTGCCAGCAGTAGAGGAGGGATGAACACTGAAGCTTTCTTT. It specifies CASSRGGMNTEAFF.

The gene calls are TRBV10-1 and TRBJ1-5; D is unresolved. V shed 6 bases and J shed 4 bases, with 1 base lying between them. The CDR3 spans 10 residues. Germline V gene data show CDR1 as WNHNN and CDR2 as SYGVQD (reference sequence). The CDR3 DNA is TGCGCCAGCAGAAATCAGCCCCAGCATTTT. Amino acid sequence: CASRNQPQHF.

The CDR3, as DNA: TGTGCCAGCAGCTTAGACGATTGGGGGGCGAGCAATCAGCCCCAGCATTTT. Residues: CASSLDDWGASNQPQHF. The rearrangement uses TRBV7-9 and TRBJ1-5; D might be TRBD1 (6 bases). The CDR3 is made up of 17 amino acids. The ends were cut back, 1 base at V and 1 base at J, with 14 bases in the middle. CDR1 SEHNR and CDR2 FQNEAQ come from the germline V gene (reference sequence).

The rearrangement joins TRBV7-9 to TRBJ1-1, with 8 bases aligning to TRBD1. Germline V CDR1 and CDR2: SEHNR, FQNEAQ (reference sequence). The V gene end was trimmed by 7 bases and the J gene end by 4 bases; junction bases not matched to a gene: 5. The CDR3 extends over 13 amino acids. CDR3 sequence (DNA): TGTGCCAGCACCCGGACAGGGACCACTGAAGCTTTCTTT. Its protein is CASTRTGTTEAFF.

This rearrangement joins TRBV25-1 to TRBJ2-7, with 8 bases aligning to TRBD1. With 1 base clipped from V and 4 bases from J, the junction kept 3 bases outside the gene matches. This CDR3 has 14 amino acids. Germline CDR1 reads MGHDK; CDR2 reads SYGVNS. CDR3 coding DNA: TGTGCCAGCAGTGAATGGGACAGGTCTTACGAGCAGTACTTC. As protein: CASSEWDRSYEQYF.

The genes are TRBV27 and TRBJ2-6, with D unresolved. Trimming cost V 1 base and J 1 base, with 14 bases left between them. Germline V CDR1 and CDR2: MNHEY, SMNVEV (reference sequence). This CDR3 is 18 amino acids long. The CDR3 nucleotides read TGTGCCAGCAGTTTATTGGCAGGTCTCTCGTCTGGGGCCAACGTCCTGACTTTC. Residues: CASSLLAGLSSGANVLTF.

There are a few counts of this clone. The CDR3 coding sequence is TGTGCCAGCAGTGACAGGAACACTGAAGCTTTCTTT. Its translation: CASSDRNTEAFF. The chain joins TRBV2 to TRBJ1-1, with D unresolved. The CDR3 has 12 residues. Germline CDR1 and CDR2: SNHLY and FYNNEI. Trimming pared 3 bases from V and 1 base from J, leaving 3 bases between. Supplemented by reference TRBV2 and TRBJ1-1, the full variable domain reads EPEVTQTPSHQVTQMGQEVILRCVPISNHLYFYWYRQILGQKVEFLVSFYNNEISEKSEIFDDQFSVERPDGSNFTLKIRSTKLEDSAMYFCASSDRNTEAFFGQGTRLTVV.

CDR3 protein: CASSLWGSDTQYF. The CDR3 DNA reads TGTGCCAGCAGTTTGTGGGGGTCAGATACGCAGTATTTT. The chain employs TRBV27 and TRBJ2-3; D may match TRBD1 or TRBD2 (5 bases each). Trimming left V 3 bases short and J 4 bases short, with 8 bases between. Looked up from germline, CDR1 is MNHEY and CDR2 is SMNVEV (reference sequence). The CDR3 length is 13 residues.

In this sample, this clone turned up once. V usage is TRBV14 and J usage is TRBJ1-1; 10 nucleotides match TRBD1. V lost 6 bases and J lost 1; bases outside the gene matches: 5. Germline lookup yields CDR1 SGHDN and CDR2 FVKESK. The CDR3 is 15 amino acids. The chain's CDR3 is CASSRQGAQNTEAFF. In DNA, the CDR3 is TGTGCCAGCAGTAGACAGGGGGCGCAGAACACTGAAGCTTTCTTT.